These T cell receptor beta chains were read from a single sample in a study of CXCR3-negative and CXCR3-positive naive CD8 T cells. TCRdb re-called the 5' RACE reads, yielding one record per CDR3 amino acid sequence without DNA. The table lists some 130,000 distinct CDR3 sequences, with nearly 0.5% in the top ten. What was sequenced was naive CXCR3- CD8+ T cells from blood. These receptors came from a human donor in good health. Some clones in this sample may be carry-over from other donors' samples. CDR3s include the opening cysteine and the closing phenylalanine or tryptophan. Fields, in order: CDR3 protein, V gene, J gene.

CDR3 protein: CASTEAGVVNEQFF
V gene: TRBV12-3/TRBV12-4
J gene: TRBJ2-1

CDR3 protein: CASSIGEGTYEQYF
V gene: TRBV19
J gene: TRBJ2-7

CDR3 protein: CASNSGTSGTRLPGKNIQYF
V gene: TRBV2
J gene: TRBJ2-4

CDR3 protein: CASSYSGGTYKYF
V gene: TRBV6-2/TRBV6-3
J gene: TRBJ2-7

CDR3 protein: CSVYLQDAGQYF
V gene: TRBV29-1
J gene: TRBJ2-7

CDR3 protein: CASSYAWSGNTGELFF
V gene: TRBV6-6
J gene: TRBJ2-2

CDR3 protein: CASSPGLAGGPTDTQYF
V gene: TRBV7-9
J gene: TRBJ2-3

CDR3 protein: CASSPGTHREINEKLFF
V gene: TRBV4-3
J gene: TRBJ1-4

CDR3 protein: CASSQLAAGGIRSTDTQYF
V gene: TRBV4-1
J gene: TRBJ2-3

CDR3 protein: CASSLGTVDTEAFF
V gene: TRBV11-2
J gene: TRBJ1-1

CDR3 protein: CASSFSTGANFLSYNEQFF
V gene: TRBV7-3
J gene: TRBJ2-1

CDR3 protein: CASSQDRLPGNTEAFF
V gene: TRBV4-3
J gene: TRBJ1-1

CDR3 protein: CASSRTGGETDTQYF
V gene: TRBV13
J gene: TRBJ2-3

CDR3 protein: CASSQVQGASSYNEQFF
V gene: TRBV4-1
J gene: TRBJ2-1

CDR3 protein: CASRSGANNEQFF
V gene: TRBV27
J gene: TRBJ2-1

CDR3 protein: CASSYSLDRGYGYTF
V gene: TRBV6-5
J gene: TRBJ1-2

CDR3 protein: CASSMGTSGTYEQYF
V gene: TRBV7-6
J gene: TRBJ2-7

CDR3 protein: CASSLPAGELFF
V gene: TRBV28
J gene: TRBJ2-2

CDR3 protein: CASSGGLFTDTQYF
V gene: TRBV7-3
J gene: TRBJ2-3

CDR3 protein: CSARVSGFEYGNTIYF
V gene: TRBV20-1
J gene: TRBJ1-3

CDR3 protein: CASSEHRGVGETQYF
V gene: TRBV6-5
J gene: TRBJ2-5

CDR3 protein: CASSVGTLDGYTF
V gene: TRBV9
J gene: TRBJ1-2

CDR3 protein: CASILSGGDNEQFF
V gene: TRBV7-9
J gene: TRBJ2-1

CDR3 protein: CASSRGQTNQPQHF
V gene: TRBV12-3/TRBV12-4
J gene: TRBJ1-5

CDR3 protein: CASSDDPGAPYNEQFF
V gene: TRBV6-5
J gene: TRBJ2-1

CDR3 protein: CASSPSPGWVETQYF
V gene: TRBV7-6
J gene: TRBJ2-5

CDR3 protein: CSVVFWAGDEQFF
V gene: TRBV29-1
J gene: TRBJ2-1

CDR3 protein: CASSPESSYNEQFF
V gene: TRBV5-1
J gene: TRBJ2-1

CDR3 protein: CASSKDRMQETQYF
V gene: TRBV7-9
J gene: TRBJ2-5